Each of the 10 T cell receptor beta chains below was sequenced from the same sample in a study of CD8 T cells in Susac syndrome. The RNA, about 0.5 to 1 ug, was put through reverse transcription using random hexamers. TCRdb passed the immunoSEQ multiplex PCR reads through MiXCR, listing each CDR3 protein once. Among over 100,000 distinct CDR3 sequences listed, just over 95% were seen once. Source material: CD4+ T cells from PBMCs. These receptors were obtained from a human donor with Susac syndrome.

The chain employs TRBV5-1 and TRBJ2-6, with 8 bases that match TRBD2. Germline-derived CDR1 and CDR2 are SGHRS and YFSETQ. The CDR3 extends over 18 amino acids. The junction had 11 bases not matched to a gene; V was cut back by 4 bases and J by 2 bases. CDR3 amino acids: CASSDGLANPPGANVLTF. CDR3 in DNA: TGCGCCAGCAGCGATGGACTAGCTAATCCCCCTGGGGCCAACGTCCTGACTTTC.

This chain uses TRBV24-1 with TRBJ2-5; no clear D. Germline loops: CDR1 KGHDR, CDR2 SFDVKD. Trimming stripped 3 bases from V and 7 bases from J, with 5 bases between. The CDR3 sequence is 11 residues long. As DNA, the CDR3 is TGTGCCACCAGTGATGAATGGACCCAGTACTTC. Protein product: CATSDEWTQYF.

This clonotype occurred once. The chain recombines TRBV11-2 with TRBJ2-3, with 7 bases that match TRBD1. The germline V gene encodes CDR1 SGHAT and CDR2 FQNNGV. This CDR3 is 15 amino acids long. V lost 5 bases and J lost 2; bases outside the gene matches: 7. CDR3 protein: CASSPGTVYTDTQYF. For the CDR3, the DNA is TGTGCCAGCAGCCCAGGGACAGTATACACAGATACGCAGTATTTT.

The chain carries TRBV20-1 and TRBJ2-5, with 12 nucleotides matching TRBD1. J lost 3 bases, V lost 7 bases, and 6 bases had no gene match. This CDR3 is 14 amino acids long. The germline V gene encodes CDR1 DFQATT and CDR2 SNEGSKA (reference sequence). CDR3 sequence reads: CSGGQGALEETQYF. The DNA of the CDR3 is TGCAGTGGGGGACAGGGGGCTTTGGAAGAGACCCAGTACTTC.

The chain links TRBV6-2 or TRBV6-3 to TRBJ2-1; either TRBD1 or TRBD2 may supply D (5 bases each). V was trimmed by 10 bases and J by 7 bases, leaving 20 bases between them. Germline V gives CDR1 MNHEY, CDR2 SVGEGT. The CDR3 is 14 residues long. CDR3: CATVPEGSTNEQFF. For the CDR3, the DNA is TGTGCCACCGTCCCTGAGGGGTCAACGAATGAGCAGTTCTTC.

CDR3 sequence (DNA): TGTGCCAGCAGCCTAATTGACGGGAAAGAGACCCAGTACTTC. Its protein product is CASSLIDGKETQYF. The V gene is TRBV3-1, the J gene TRBJ2-5; D is possibly TRBD2 (5 bases). With 4 bases removed from V and 3 bases from J, the gap between germline ends came to 12 bases. Germline CDR1 is LGHDT and CDR2 is YNNKEL (reference sequence). This CDR3 contains 14 residues.

This chain links TRBV7-2 with TRBJ2-7; no clear D. CDR3 length: 12 amino acids. V was cut by 4 bases and J by 2 bases, with 6 bases left in between. CDR1 is SGHTA and CDR2 is FQGNSA in the germline V gene. CDR3 DNA: TGTGCCAGCAGCTCCCCCACCTACGAGCAGTACTTC. Protein product: CASSSPTYEQYF.

This clonotype was observed a single time. The chain carries TRBV20-1 and TRBJ2-5; 7 nucleotides line up with TRBD2. The CDR3 is 14 residues long. Germline V gene lookup returns CDR1 DFQATT and CDR2 SNEGSKA (reference sequence). After removal of 3 bases from V and 5 bases from J, the junction contained 9 bases not matched to a gene. CDR3 sequence: CSARWAAGVETQYF. Here the CDR3 DNA reads TGCAGTGCTAGGTGGGCGGCGGGAGTGGAGACCCAGTACTTC.

The gene calls are TRBV29-1 and TRBJ2-1, with a weak D call TRBD2 (7 bases). Germline V gene lookup returns CDR1 SQVTM and CDR2 ANQGSEA. The germline V and J ends were trimmed by 8 bases and 9 bases, with 14 bases remaining between them. This CDR3 comprises 11 residues. CDR3 protein: CSISRGGEQFF. The CDR3 nucleotides read TGCAGCATCTCGAGGGGGGGTGAGCAGTTCTTC.

This chain joins TRBV11-2 and TRBJ2-1; 13 bases align to TRBD2. V gave up 5 bases and J gave up 10 bases; unmatched junction bases: 8. The CDR3 is made up of 15 amino acids. Germline lookup yields CDR1 SGHAT and CDR2 FQNNGV. In DNA form, the CDR3 reads TGTGCCAGCAGCGGACGACTAGCGGGAGGAGTCGAGCAGTTCTTC. Amino acid sequence: CASSGRLAGGVEQFF.